This is a list of T cell receptor beta chains from one sample in a study of CD8 T cells in ankylosing spondylitis. TCRdb used MiXCR to reprocess the 5' RACE reads, holding one entry per CDR3 protein. The table lists 84,000 or so distinct CDR3 sequences, more than 25% of them singletons. Sequenced material: blood, either unsorted or a sorted T cell fraction (not recorded which). The source is a male donor with ankylosing spondylitis or in good health (not recorded which). CDR3s include the opening cysteine and the closing phenylalanine or tryptophan. D genes are given only for firm matches. The size field is filled for only some rows; it gives once, few, many or a size class.

d_gene	j_gene	abundance	v_gene	len	CDR3nt	CDR3aa
TRBD2	TRBJ2-3	few	TRBV27	16	TGTGCCAGCCTCGCCTTAGCGGGAGGGCCGTCAGATACGCAGTATTTT	CASLALAGGPSDTQYF
.	TRBJ2-2	.	TRBV7-6	15	TGTGCCAGCAGCTTAGACCCAGGGGGGATCGGGGAGCTGTTTTTT	CASSLDPGGIGELFF
TRBD2	TRBJ2-3	few	TRBV20-1	17	TGCAGTGCTCTAAAGGGGGTAGCGGGAGGGATGGCAGATACGCAGTATTTT	CSALKGVAGGMADTQYF
.	TRBJ2-3	few	TRBV7-8	16	TGTGCCAGCAGCTTTTTCTGGTTCACTAGCACAGATACGCAGTATTTT	CASSFFWFTSTDTQYF
.	TRBJ2-2	many	TRBV29-1	14	TGCAGCGTTGTCACGGTAGAGGGGACCGGGGAGCTGTTTTTT	CSVVTVEGTGELFF
TRBD1	TRBJ1-5	few	TRBV7-2	17	TGTGCCAGCAGCCCCCCCCGGACAGGGAGCCTGAATCAGCCCCAGCATTTT	CASSPPRTGSLNQPQHF
TRBD2	TRBJ2-1	few	TRBV9	15	TGTGCCAGCAGCGCCACTAGCGGGGTTTACAATGAGCAGTTCTTC	CASSATSGVYNEQFF
.	TRBJ2-5	few	TRBV10-3	14	TGTGCCATCAGTGAGTCGAATCAGGGGGAGACCCAGTACTTC	CAISESNQGETQYF
TRBD2	TRBJ2-1	once	TRBV4-2	19	TGTGCCAGCAGCCAAGTTATAGCGGGAGCGACTGCCCGGGGCAATGAGCAGTTCTTC	CASSQVIAGATARGNEQFF
TRBD1	TRBJ1-2	.	TRBV9	15	TGTGCCAGCAGCGCTCCCCGGACAGGGCCCTTCGGCTACACCTTC	CASSAPRTGPFGYTF
.	TRBJ1-2	few	TRBV7-9	13	TGTGCCAGCAGCTTGTCCGCGAACTATGGCTACACCTTC	CASSLSANYGYTF
.	TRBJ2-3	many	TRBV9	15	TGTGCCAGCAGCGTAGGTAGCTTCCCGGCAGATACGCAGTATTTT	CASSVGSFPADTQYF
.	TRBJ2-5	.	TRBV5-1	15	TGCGCCAGCAGCGACACGGCGGGTCCGGGAGAGACCCAGTACTTC	CASSDTAGPGETQYF
TRBD1	TRBJ2-1	.	TRBV20-1	14	TGCAGTGCGACCCCCGGGACAGGGGGTTATGAGCAGTTCTTC	CSATPGTGGYEQFF
TRBD2	TRBJ2-3	.	TRBV5-1	18	TGCGCCAGCAGAGGCTTAGTTGGAAGAACTAGCGTTACAGATACGCAGTATTTT	CASRGLVGRTSVTDTQYF
.	TRBJ1-2	few	TRBV24-1	14	TGTGCCACCAGTGATTTGGCTACAAACTATGGCTACACCTTC	CATSDLATNYGYTF
TRBD1	TRBJ2-2	few	TRBV7-3	14	TGTGCCAGCAGCAGGGACAGGTACACCGGGGAGCTGTTTTTT	CASSRDRYTGELFF
.	TRBJ1-1	.	TRBV18	14	TGTGCCAGCTCACCTCAGGGAAGGGATACTGAAGCTTTCTTT	CASSPQGRDTEAFF
.	TRBJ2-2	few	TRBV5-1	15	TGCGCCAGCAGCTTTGGACTAAAGAACACCGGGGAGCTGTTTTTT	CASSFGLKNTGELFF
.	TRBJ2-3	.	TRBV29-1	18	TGCAGCGTTCAAGGGGCTGTGGTAGCGTACTCCAGCACAGATACGCAGTATTTT	CSVQGAVVAYSSTDTQYF
.	TRBJ2-7	many	TRBV7-6	12	TGTGCCAGCAGCTTATATAGCGACGAGCAGTACTTC	CASSLYSDEQYF
.	TRBJ2-2	.	TRBV3-1	13	TGTGCCAGCAGCCCGACAGTAACCGGGGAGCTGTTTTTT	CASSPTVTGELFF
.	TRBJ1-2	many	TRBV5-1	14	TGCGCCAGCAGCTTTCAAGGGGCTTTGGAGGGCTACACCTTC	CASSFQGALEGYTF
.	TRBJ2-7	.	TRBV5-4	15	TGTGCCAGCAGCCTGCTGGGGGTAGCCATCTCCGAGCAGTACTTC	CASSLLGVAISEQYF
TRBD1	TRBJ1-4	.	TRBV7-2	16	TGTGCCAGCACCACGGGACAGGGTGGATTAGGTGAAAAACTGTTTTTT	CASTTGQGGLGEKLFF
.	TRBJ2-1	.	TRBV20-1	16	TGCAGTGCTAGAGCACCTACGGGGGGCCGGAACAATGAGCAGTTCTTC	CSARAPTGGRNNEQFF
.	TRBJ2-2	once	TRBV5-1	14	TGCGCCAGCAGCTTGAGGACACACACCGGGGAGCTGTTTTTT	CASSLRTHTGELFF
.	TRBJ1-2	many	TRBV4-2	17	TGTGCCAGCAGCCAAGCCCGCAGGGGAAAGACCGGTGGCGGCTACACCTTC	CASSQARRGKTGGGYTF
.	TRBJ1-6	few	TRBV3-1	12	TGTGCCAGCAGCCAAGATTCCAGGGCGGTCCACTTT	CASSQDSRAVHF
.	TRBJ2-5	.	TRBV5-1	13	TGCGCCAGCAGTACCGGGAATCAAGAGACCCAGTACTTC	CASSTGNQETQYF